The 20 T cell receptor beta chains presented below share a single source sample, sequenced in a study of T-cell reconstitution after alpha-beta-depleted transplantation in children. Unique molecular identifiers were incorporated into the prepared TCRbeta library. From the PCR reads, TCRdb called clonotypes with MiXCR, one entry per CDR3 protein. The sample has fewer than 7,000 distinct CDR3 sequences, 14% to 15% seen once. Material: PBMCs, obtained before TCRalphabeta/CD19-depleted stem cell transplant. These receptors originate from a boy between 10 and 17 years old with acute lymphoblastic leukemia, due to receive a stem cell transplant.

This clonotype was recorded at least ten times. This chain links TRBV7-9 with TRBJ1-1; 7 bases agree with TRBD1. Trimming took 4 bases from V and 5 from J; bases not matched to a gene: 4. Germline V gene sequence: CDR1 SEHNR, CDR2 FQNEAQ (reference sequence). CDR3 length: 13 residues. The CDR3 sequence is CASSWDSRTEAFF. In DNA form, the CDR3 reads TGTGCCAGCAGCTGGGACAGCCGAACTGAAGCTTTCTTT.

This clonotype was picked up one time. CDR3 protein: CASNCVELHNEQFF. DNA of the CDR3: TGTGCCAGCAATTGCGTGGAGCTCCACAATGAGCAGTTCTTC. The chain combines TRBV9 with TRBJ2-1, with no clear D. CDR1 is SGDLS, CDR2 YYNGEE, per germline. The CDR3 is 14 residues long. The V and J ends lost 6 bases and 5 bases respectively, with 15 bases between them.

In its sample, this clonotype ranks as medium-sized. V is TRBV28 and J is TRBJ2-3; TRBD2 aligns across 8 bases. The V segment lost 2 bases and the J segment 5 bases; nucleotides outside the gene matches: 6. This CDR3 is built from 15 residues. The germline V gene encodes CDR1 MDHEN and CDR2 SYDVKM. CDR3 loop: CASSLSGSRGDTQYF. DNA of the CDR3: TGTGCCAGCAGTTTAAGCGGGAGTCGGGGAGATACGCAGTATTTT.

This clonotype is termed medium-sized. The genes are TRBV24-1 and TRBJ2-1; 14 nucleotides line up with TRBD2. The germline V gene encodes CDR1 KGHDR and CDR2 SFDVKD. V dropped 6 bases and J dropped 7; count of bases not matched to a gene: 4. The CDR3 loop spans 15 amino acids. For the CDR3, the DNA is TGTGCCACCAGTCCCGGGACTAGCGGGAGAAATGAGCAGTTCTTC. Protein: CATSPGTSGRNEQFF.

Within the sample, this clonotype is medium-sized. Here the CDR3 DNA reads TGCAGCGTTGAAAAGAGCGGTTACAATGAGCAGTTCTTC. It is translated as CSVEKSGYNEQFF. J is TRBJ2-1 and V is TRBV29-1; weak D call: TRBD2 (5 bases). The length of the CDR3 is 13 residues. CDR1 is SQVTM and CDR2 is ANQGSEA in the germline V gene. The V and J ends lost 2 bases and 4 bases respectively, with 9 bases between them.

In this sample, this clonotype is medium-sized (0.01 to 0.1%). V gene TRBV7-2 combines with J gene TRBJ2-3; 7 nucleotides match TRBD2. With V trimmed by 5 bases and J by 8 bases, 13 bases remained unmatched. CDR1 is SGHTA and CDR2 is FQGNSA in the germline V gene. The CDR3 is 15 residues long. The CDR3 DNA reads TGTGCCAGCAGCCAGACTAGCTCAGGGCTTGGTACGCAGTATTTT. Translated, it gives CASSQTSSGLGTQYF.

This clonotype is labeled as medium-sized. This rearrangement joins TRBV15 to TRBJ2-5; perhaps TRBD2 as D (5 bases). Germline V CDR1 and CDR2: LNHNV, YYDKDF (reference sequence). This CDR3 spans 13 amino acids. The V end lost 3 bases, the J end lost 3 bases, and 8 bases lay between the germline ends. The CDR3 nucleotides read TGTGCCACCAGCAGGTACGGGGAAGAGACCCAGTACTTC. It yields the protein CATSRYGEETQYF.

This clonotype rates as medium-sized (0.01 to 0.1%). V gene TRBV12-3 or TRBV12-4 combines with J gene TRBJ2-3; either TRBD1 or TRBD2 may fit D (5 bases each). Trimming took 11 bases from V and 1 from J, leaving 13 bases between them. This CDR3 region has 13 residues. CDR3: CACCRDRTDTQYF. The CDR3, as DNA: TGTGCCTGCTGTCGGGACCGCACAGATACGCAGTATTTT.

This clonotype ranks as medium-sized. This chain joins TRBV6-2 or TRBV6-3 and TRBJ1-3, with a possible D match to TRBD1 (6 bases). Germline CDR1 is MNHEY and CDR2 is SVGEGT. V lost 3 bases, J lost 0 bases, and 15 bases lay in between. CDR3 size: 17 residues. The CDR3 is CASSYLLRTVSGNTIYF. The CDR3 DNA reads as TGTGCCAGCAGTTATCTCCTACGGACAGTCTCTGGAAACACCATATATTTT.

By proportion, this clonotype is medium-sized. J is TRBJ2-5 and V is TRBV5-5; D is perhaps TRBD2 (5 bases). The CDR3 is 13 amino acids. Trimming stripped 2 bases from V and 4 bases from J, with 9 bases between. Germline V gives CDR1 SGHKS, CDR2 YYEKEE (reference sequence). CDR3 sequence (DNA): TGTGCCAGCAGCTTTCGCGGAGGAGAGACCCAGTACTTC. Protein product: CASSFRGGETQYF.

This clonotype is termed medium-sized. The gene calls are TRBV27 and TRBJ2-7; tentative D call: TRBD2 (6 bases). CDR3 length: 14 amino acids. Between the trimmed V and J ends, which lost 4 bases and 3 bases, there was a span of 13 bases. Germline loops: CDR1 MNHEY, CDR2 SMNVEV (reference sequence). DNA for the CDR3: TGTGCCAGCAGTTCCAGGGTGGGGGGCTACGAGCAGTACTTC. Encoded protein: CASSSRVGGYEQYF.

By share of the sample, this clonotype is medium-sized (0.01 to 0.1%). V gene TRBV6-5 combines with J gene TRBJ1-1; D unresolved. The germline V gene encodes CDR1 MNHEY and CDR2 SVGAGI. The CDR3 is made up of 13 amino acids. Trimming took 5 bases from V and 1 from J, leaving 8 bases between them. CDR3 DNA: TGTGCCAGCAGTCTGGGGTCGAACACTGAAGCTTTCTTT. It codes for CASSLGSNTEAFF.

This clonotype was seen at least ten times. The CDR3 DNA reads as TGTGCCAGCAGCTTATGGCCCAACTATGGCTACACCTTC. Translation: CASSLWPNYGYTF. This chain uses TRBV7-2 with TRBJ1-2; D ambiguous. Germline CDR1 and CDR2: SGHTA and FQGNSA. V lost 2 bases, J lost 2 bases, and 6 bases lay in between. The length of the CDR3 is 13 residues.

There are a few counts of this clonotype. The V gene is TRBV7-2, the J gene TRBJ2-6; D unclear. V gave up 2 bases and J gave up 0 bases, with 8 bases separating them. The CDR3 totals 16 residues. Germline values: CDR1 SGHTA, CDR2 FQGNSA. DNA of the CDR3: TGTGCCAGCAGCTTACTCAGTCGCTCTGGGGCCAACGTCCTGACTTTC. It specifies CASSLLSRSGANVLTF.

This clonotype was seen ten or more times. The chain recombines TRBV11-2 with TRBJ2-1; TRBD2 aligns across 12 bases. From germline, CDR1 is SGHAT and CDR2 FQNNGV. The length of the CDR3 is 16 residues. V shed 0 bases and J 7 bases; nucleotides not matched to a gene: 4. This chain's CDR3 is CASSLELAGGLNEQFF. As DNA, the CDR3 is TGTGCCAGCAGCTTAGAACTAGCGGGAGGATTGAATGAGCAGTTCTTC.

This clonotype has just one count. Germline is not matched at one junction end, which may reflect a read error. The chain links TRBV5-6 to TRBJ2-5, with D uncertain. Germline-derived CDR1 and CDR2 are SGHDT and YYEEEE. The CDR3 runs 13 residues. Here the CDR3 DNA reads TGTACCAGCAGCTTGGCCGGTACGGAGACCCAGTACTTC. Protein sequence: CTSSLAGTETQYF.

By share of the sample, this clonotype is medium-sized. The chain uses TRBV14 and TRBJ2-1; a weak D match, TRBD1 (6 bases). This CDR3 has 14 residues. The germline gives CDR1 SGHDN, CDR2 FVKESK. The germline V and J ends were trimmed by 3 bases and 4 bases, with 10 bases remaining between them. In nucleotides, the CDR3 is TGTGCCAGCAGCCAGACCGGGACATACAATGAGCAGTTCTTC. Protein product: CASSQTGTYNEQFF.

Within the sample, this clonotype is medium-sized. The chain links TRBV20-1 to TRBJ2-1; weak D call: TRBD2 (5 bases). CDR1 and CDR2 (germline): DFQATT, SNEGSKA (reference sequence). This CDR3 spans 14 amino acids. The V end lost 3 bases, the J end lost 6 bases, and 15 bases lay between the germline ends. This CDR3 reads CSASPSGGRNEQFF. CDR3 nucleotide sequence: TGCAGTGCTAGTCCATCTGGCGGGCGCAATGAGCAGTTCTTC.

This sequence joins TRBV15 and TRBJ2-7; 10 bases align to TRBD2. With V trimmed by 7 bases and J by 2 bases, 8 bases remained unmatched. Germline V CDR1 and CDR2: LNHNV, YYDKDF (reference sequence). The CDR3 covers 15 residues. The CDR3 protein is CATNPTSGTTYEQYF. The CDR3 nucleotides read TGTGCCACCAACCCTACTAGCGGGACGACCTACGAGCAGTACTTC.

A remark on this clonotype: A junction end diverges from the germline sequence, so it may reflect a read error. The chain is built from TRBV4-1 and TRBJ1-4; D possibly corresponds to TRBD1 (5 bases). The CDR3 runs 14 residues. The germline V gene has CDR1 MGHRA and CDR2 YSYEKL. CDR3 sequence: CARSPGTPYEKLFF. CDR3 DNA sequence: TGTGCCAGGAGCCCCGGGACCCCCTACGAAAAACTGTTTTTT.